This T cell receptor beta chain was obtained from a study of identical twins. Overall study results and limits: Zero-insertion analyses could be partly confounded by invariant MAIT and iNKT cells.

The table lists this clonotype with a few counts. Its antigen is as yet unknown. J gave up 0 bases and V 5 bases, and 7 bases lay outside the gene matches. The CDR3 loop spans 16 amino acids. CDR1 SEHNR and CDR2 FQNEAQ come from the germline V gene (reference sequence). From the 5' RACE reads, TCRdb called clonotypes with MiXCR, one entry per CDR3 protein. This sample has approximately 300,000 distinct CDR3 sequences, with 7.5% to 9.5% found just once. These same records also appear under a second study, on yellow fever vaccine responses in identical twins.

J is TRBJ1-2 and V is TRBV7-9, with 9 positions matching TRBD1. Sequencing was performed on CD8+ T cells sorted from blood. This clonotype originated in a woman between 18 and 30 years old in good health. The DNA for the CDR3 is TGTGCCAGCAGCGTCCGACAGGGGGAGACTAACTATGGCTACACCTTC. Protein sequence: CASSVRQGETNYGYTF.